This TCR beta chain was sequenced in a study of shared clonotypes between healthy human individuals. Libraries were prepared by immunoSEQ multiplex PCR; TCRdb keeps only in-frame clonotypes and omits some of them. Seen here are roughly 700,000 clones, approximately 74% observed once, and the top ten hold about 1.8%. The germline CDR1 and CDR2 sequences are SGHTA and FQGNSA. This CDR3 contains 15 residues. V was clipped by 5 bases and J by 1 base, with 12 bases between them. This clone was seen a handful of times. The chain has TRBV7-2 and TRBJ1-3; D not certain. The specimen sequenced was memory CD4+ T cells sorted from blood. Noted subset: CD45RA-negative fraction. This sequence was found in a woman in her twenties or thirties in good health. CDR3 amino acids: CASSPDGLSGNTIYF. In DNA form, the CDR3 reads TGTGCCAGCAGCCCTGACGGTTTATCTGGAAACACCATATATTTT.